One T cell receptor (beta chain) is described in this entry. Its specificity is unknown. The data derive from a study of vaccination and CD4 T cells after COVID-19. Cultured CD4+ T cells had their DNA profiled by the Oncomine TCR Beta short-read assay. TCRdb reprocessed the PCR reads with MiXCR, giving one entry per CDR3 protein. The repertoire holds just under 20,000 distinct CDR3 sequences, about 64% seen once, with more than 7.5% in the top ten. Broader study findings: Median reactive clonotypes, those recognizing SARS-CoV-2, rose from approximately 21 to 40, not significantly.

Treatment defined: roughly 11-day PBMC culture with coronavirus spike peptide pools or control peptides (ViraFEST assay). The receptor comes from a human donor who had recovered from COVID-19. The sample consisted of CD4+ T cells from blood, cultured in vitro.

The CDR3 loop is CASSQGQLYNSPLHF. In DNA, the CDR3 is TGTGCCAGCAGCCAAGGACAGCTCTATAATTCACCCCTCCACTTT. This chain connects TRBV6-1 to TRBJ1-6, with D tentatively TRBD1 (6 bases). The CDR3 consists of 15 residues. Trimming removed 6 bases from V and 3 bases from J, with 12 bases in between. Germline V CDR1 and CDR2: MNHNS, SASEGT.